This T cell receptor (beta chain) derives from a study of CD8 T cells in ankylosing spondylitis. This CDR3 is built from 14 residues. The V and J ends lost 0 bases and 6 bases respectively, with 9 bases between them. Germline V lookup: CDR1 SGHRS, CDR2 YFSETQ. This clonotype was detected a few times. Its antigen is not identified. Regarding the study as a whole: Disease-linked clones bore a CD8+ phenotype, appearing relatively rarely in peripheral blood. Within ankylosing spondylitis blood, a TCR beta motif made up of roughly eight highly homologous variants appeared to be characteristic. Some motif variants had been reported before (in reactive arthritis synovial fluid and blood). Disease-linked clones reportedly concentrated significantly in matched ankylosing spondylitis synovial fluid.

Quantitative 5'-RACE with molecular barcodes was used to make the TCR beta libraries. A single record per CDR3 protein comes from TCRdb applying MiXCR to the 5' RACE reads. This sample has a few hundred thousand distinct CDR3 sequences, with about 22% found just once. The source is a male donor with ankylosing spondylitis. Sequenced: blood, either unsorted or a sorted T cell fraction (not recorded which). This chain connects TRBV5-1 to TRBJ1-4; unclear D gene. CDR3 bases: TGCGCCAGCAGCTTGGCGTCGGATGATGAAAAACTGTTTTTT. Its translation is CASSLASDDEKLFF.